This passage covers 18 T cell receptor beta chains from one sample sequenced in a study of regulatory T cells in long-lasting Graves disease. In building TCR beta libraries, iRepertoire HTBI primers were used together with Arm-PCR of CDR3 regions. TCRdb re-called the multiplex PCR reads with MiXCR, one entry per CDR3 protein. Of a few hundred thousand distinct CDR3 sequences listed, roughly 20% were seen once; the top ten hold about 29%. The time point was: persistent/refractory GD, antithyroid drugs over 5 years with positive TRAb. TCR sequences were obtained from RNA taken from PBMCs. Sequencing used peripheral blood mononuclear cells (PBMCs), obtained when the disease was refractory, from a patient treated with antithyroid drugs. The receptor source for this set is a woman aged 40 to 49 with Graves disease.

Many counts were recorded for this clonotype. The J gene is TRBJ2-5, the V gene TRBV28; D not resolved. V lost 9 bases and J lost 4, with 15 bases in between. This CDR3 is 13 amino acids long. Germline CDR1 is MDHEN and CDR2 is SYDVKM. The CDR3 here is CASVQRFTETQYF. CDR3 coding DNA: TGTGCCAGTGTTCAACGCTTTACAGAGACCCAGTACTTC.

This clonotype showed up just a few times. This chain joins TRBV15 and TRBJ2-7; maybe TRBD1 (6 bases). The CDR3 totals 16 residues. Germline V CDR1 and CDR2: LNHNV, YYDKDF (reference sequence). Trimming stripped 0 bases from V and 2 bases from J, with 14 bases between. The CDR3 DNA sequence: TGTGCCACCAGCAGAGACCGACAGGAGTACCCCTACGAGCAGTACTTC. It translates to CATSRDRQEYPYEQYF.

The V call is TRBV20-1, the J call TRBJ2-5; 7 bases line up with TRBD1. Germline V gene data show CDR1 as DFQATT and CDR2 as SNEGSKA (reference sequence). The CDR3 is 13 amino acids. The junction had 8 bases not matched to a gene; V was cut back by 6 bases and J by 4 bases. In nucleotides, the CDR3 is TGCAGTGCCCTTATTACAGGGGTAGAGACCCAGTACTTC. Its translation is CSALITGVETQYF.

The chain carries TRBV27 and TRBJ1-5; D not resolved. Per germline, CDR1 MNHEY and CDR2 SMNVEV (reference sequence). This CDR3 has 13 residues. V gave up 5 bases and J gave up 8 bases, with 13 bases separating them. CDR3 protein: CASSPLGKEPQHF. CDR3 bases: TGTGCCAGCAGTCCTCTAGGAAAGGAGCCCCAGCATTTT.

The chain uses TRBV2 and TRBJ2-7; 7 positions match TRBD1. This CDR3 spans 17 amino acids. The V gene end was trimmed by 4 bases and the J gene end by 6 bases; junction bases not matched to a gene: 18. Germline CDR1 and CDR2: SNHLY and FYNNEI. The CDR3 is CASSVRIRQGVRGEQYF. The DNA of the CDR3 is TGTGCCAGCAGTGTCCGGATCCGACAGGGCGTTCGGGGCGAGCAGTACTTC.

The chain combines TRBV5-4 with TRBJ1-6; 7 nucleotides match TRBD1. Trimming cost V 5 bases and J 9 bases; bases outside gene matches: 5. The CDR3 totals 13 residues. Per germline, CDR1 SGHNT and CDR2 YYREEE (reference sequence). CDR3 loop: CASSYAGGSPLHF. CDR3 DNA sequence: TGTGCCAGCAGTTATGCAGGGGGTTCACCCCTCCACTTT.

This clonotype was observed at least ten times. This sequence joins TRBV6-1 and TRBJ2-1; 11 bases align to TRBD2. Losses at the gene ends were 4 bases for V and 5 bases for J; bases not matched to a gene: 7. Germline V gives CDR1 MNHNS, CDR2 SASEGT. The CDR3 sequence is 16 residues long. CDR3 in DNA: TGTGCCAGCAGTGTTGGGACTAGCGGATCCGACAATGAGCAGTTCTTC. Translated: CASSVGTSGSDNEQFF.

This clonotype was seen repeatedly, ten times or more. V usage is TRBV2 and J usage is TRBJ1-5; 7 bases match TRBD1. There are 13 residues in the CDR3. Germline values: CDR1 SNHLY, CDR2 FYNNEI. V lost 8 bases and J lost 0; bases outside the gene matches: 1. In nucleotides, the CDR3 is TGTGCCAGCCACAGGGGTAGCAATCAGCCCCAGCATTTT. This gives the protein CASHRGSNQPQHF.

The table lists this clonotype with many counts. The V call is TRBV28, the J call TRBJ2-7, with a weak D call TRBD2 (5 bases). CDR1 and CDR2 (germline): MDHEN, SYDVKM. V was clipped by 11 bases and J by 5 bases, with 22 bases between them. The CDR3 has 14 amino acids. The CDR3 is CAHQQSGPSNEQYF. The CDR3 nucleotides read TGTGCCCACCAGCAGAGCGGACCCTCTAACGAGCAGTACTTC.

This clonotype has ten or more counts. The chain joins TRBV28 to TRBJ1-1; 7 bases align to TRBD1. CDR3 length: 12 residues. Trimming cost V 5 bases and J 5 bases; bases outside gene matches: 2. From germline, CDR1 is MDHEN and CDR2 SYDVKM. The CDR3 DNA reads TGTGCCAGCAGTCCCAGGGGGACTGAAGCTTTCTTT. Amino acids: CASSPRGTEAFF.

This clonotype has a count of ten or more. This chain connects TRBV7-3 to TRBJ1-6; maybe TRBD1 (5 bases). The length of the CDR3 is 13 residues. V gave up 5 bases and J gave up 9 bases, with 11 bases separating them. Germline CDR1 reads SGHTA; CDR2 reads FQGTGA. CDR3 nucleotides: TGTGCCAGCAGCCCGATGGGGGGTTCACCCCTCCACTTT. This codes for CASSPMGGSPLHF.

This clonotype was recorded a few times. V is TRBV19 and J is TRBJ2-7; the match to TRBD1 covers 7 bases. The CDR3 totals 14 residues. CDR1 is LNHDA and CDR2 is SQIVND in the germline V gene (reference sequence). Trimming cost V 5 bases and J 1 base; bases outside gene matches: 5. The CDR3 spells CASSLTGFSYEQYF. Here the CDR3 DNA reads TGTGCCAGTAGTCTGACAGGGTTTTCCTACGAGCAGTACTTC.

V is TRBV9 and J is TRBJ1-3, with no clear D. V lost 0 bases and J lost 0, with 7 bases in between. Germline loops: CDR1 SGDLS, CDR2 YYNGEE. There are 15 residues in the CDR3. CDR3 sequence: CASSVDSFSGNTIYF. The CDR3 coding sequence is TGTGCCAGCAGCGTAGACAGCTTCTCTGGAAACACCATATATTTT.

At least ten counts were recorded for this clonotype. The chain couples TRBV19 to TRBJ2-5; possible D gene TRBD1, 6 bases. V shed 5 bases and J shed 2 bases, with 15 bases lying between them. Germline loops: CDR1 LNHDA, CDR2 SQIVND (reference sequence). The CDR3 is made up of 15 amino acids. CDR3: CASSPSTQGQETQYF. The CDR3 nucleotides are TGTGCCAGTAGTCCTTCGACGCAGGGGCAAGAGACCCAGTACTTC. The full variable domain, completed using reference TRBV19 and TRBJ2-5, is DGGITQSPKYLFRKEGQNVTLSCEQNLNHDAMYWYRQDPGQGLRLIYYSQIVNDFQKGDIAEGYSVSREKKESFPLTVTSAQKNPTAFYLCASSPSTQGQETQYFGPGTRLLVL.

There are many counts of this clonotype. The chain couples TRBV20-1 to TRBJ1-1; no definite D call. The V end lost 0 bases, the J end lost 3 bases, and 5 bases lay between the germline ends. This CDR3 comprises 12 residues. Per the germline V gene, CDR1 is DFQATT and CDR2 is SNEGSKA (reference sequence). The CDR3 loop reads CSARDGDTEAFF. DNA of the CDR3: TGCAGTGCTAGAGATGGGGACACTGAAGCTTTCTTT.

V gene TRBV27 combines with J gene TRBJ1-2, with D unresolved. The CDR3 totals 14 residues. Germline CDR1 and CDR2: MNHEY and SMNVEV (reference sequence). V was trimmed by 5 bases and J by 7 bases, leaving 17 bases between them. The chain's CDR3 is CASSPIPLSGGYTF. CDR3 DNA: TGTGCCAGCAGTCCAATACCTCTTTCCGGTGGCTACACCTTC.

This clonotype was observed at least ten times. The genes are TRBV6-1 and TRBJ2-7, with no clear D. The CDR3 consists of 14 residues. Looked up from germline, CDR1 is MNHNS and CDR2 is SASEGT. V was trimmed by 6 bases and J by 0 bases, leaving 12 bases between them. The CDR3 reads CASRVFDGSYEQYF. The CDR3 DNA reads TGTGCCAGCAGGGTTTTTGACGGCTCCTACGAGCAGTACTTC.

This clonotype was counted only a few times. This sequence joins TRBV10-3 and TRBJ1-5; D is uncertain. The V gene's germline CDR1 is ENHRY and CDR2 SYGVKD. There are 14 residues in the CDR3. Trimming left V 1 base short and J 7 bases short, with 11 bases between. The CDR3 region has the DNA TGTGCCATCAGTGAGTTGCCGGTGGGCCAGCCCCAGCATTTT. Residues: CAISELPVGQPQHF.